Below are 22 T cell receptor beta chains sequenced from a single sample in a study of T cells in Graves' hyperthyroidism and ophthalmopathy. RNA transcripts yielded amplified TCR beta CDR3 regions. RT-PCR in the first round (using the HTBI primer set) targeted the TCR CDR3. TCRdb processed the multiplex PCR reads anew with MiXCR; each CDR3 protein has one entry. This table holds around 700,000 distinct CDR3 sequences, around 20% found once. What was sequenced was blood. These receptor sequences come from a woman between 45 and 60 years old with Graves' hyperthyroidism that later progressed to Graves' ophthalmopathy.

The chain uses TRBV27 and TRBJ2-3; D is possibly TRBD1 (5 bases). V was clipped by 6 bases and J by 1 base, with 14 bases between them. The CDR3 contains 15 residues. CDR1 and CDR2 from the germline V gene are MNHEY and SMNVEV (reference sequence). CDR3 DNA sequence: TGTGCCAGCAGGCTTTTGGGGCAACGCACAGATACGCAGTATTTT. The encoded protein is CASRLLGQRTDTQYF.

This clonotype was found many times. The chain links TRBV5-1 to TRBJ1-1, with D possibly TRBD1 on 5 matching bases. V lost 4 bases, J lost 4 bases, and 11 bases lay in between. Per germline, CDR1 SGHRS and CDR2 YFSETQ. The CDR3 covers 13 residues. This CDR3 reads CASSPDSSTEAFF. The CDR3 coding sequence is TGCGCCAGCAGCCCTGACAGTTCCACTGAAGCTTTCTTT.

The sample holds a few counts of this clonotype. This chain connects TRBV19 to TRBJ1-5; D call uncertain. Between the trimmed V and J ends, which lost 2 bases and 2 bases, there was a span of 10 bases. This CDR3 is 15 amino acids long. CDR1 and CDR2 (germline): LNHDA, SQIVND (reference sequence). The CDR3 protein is CASSITAGGNQPQHF. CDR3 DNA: TGTGCCAGTAGTATAACCGCGGGAGGCAATCAGCCCCAGCATTTT.

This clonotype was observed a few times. The CDR3 DNA reads TGTGCCAGTAGTTACACAGGCGATAGCAATCAGCCCCAGCATTTT. As protein: CASSYTGDSNQPQHF. The rearrangement joins TRBV19 to TRBJ1-5; a possible D gene is TRBD1 (5 bases). Trimming pared 5 bases from V and 0 bases from J, leaving 11 bases between. The CDR3 covers 15 residues. Germline V gives CDR1 LNHDA, CDR2 SQIVND (reference sequence).

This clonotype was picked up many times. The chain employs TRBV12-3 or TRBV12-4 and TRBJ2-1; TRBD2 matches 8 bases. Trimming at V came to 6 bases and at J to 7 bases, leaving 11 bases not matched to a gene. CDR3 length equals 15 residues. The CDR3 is CASSRTGGQRNEQFF. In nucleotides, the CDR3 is TGTGCCAGCAGCCGAACGGGGGGGCAGCGAAATGAGCAGTTCTTC.

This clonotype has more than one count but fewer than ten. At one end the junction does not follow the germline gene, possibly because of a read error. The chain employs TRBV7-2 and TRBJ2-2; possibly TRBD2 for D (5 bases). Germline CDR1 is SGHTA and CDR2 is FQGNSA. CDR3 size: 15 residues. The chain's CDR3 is CASSLGLGNTGELLF. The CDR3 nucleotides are TGTGCCAGCAGCTTAGGCCTAGGCAACACCGGGGAGCTGTTATTT.

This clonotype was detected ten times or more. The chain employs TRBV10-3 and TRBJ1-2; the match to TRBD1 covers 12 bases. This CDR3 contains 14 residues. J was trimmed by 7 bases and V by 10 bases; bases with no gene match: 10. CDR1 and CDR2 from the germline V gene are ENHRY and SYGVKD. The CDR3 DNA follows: TGTGCCACCGACTCCGGGACAGGGGGCGGTGGCTACACCTTC. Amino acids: CATDSGTGGGGYTF.

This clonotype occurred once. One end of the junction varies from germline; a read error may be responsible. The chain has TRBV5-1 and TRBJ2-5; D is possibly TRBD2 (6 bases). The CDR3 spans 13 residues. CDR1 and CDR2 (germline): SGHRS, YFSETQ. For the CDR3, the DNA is TGCGCCAGCAGCTCCGGGGCCCGGGAGACCCGGTACTTC. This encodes CASSSGARETRYF.

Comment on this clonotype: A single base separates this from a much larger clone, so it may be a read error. The CDR3 here is CASSFGGGAFYEQYF. In DNA form, the CDR3 reads TGCGCCAGCAGCTTCGGAGGGGGCGCTTTCTACGAGCAGTACTTC. The J gene is TRBJ2-7, the V gene TRBV5-1; tentative D call: TRBD1 (7 bases). Per germline, CDR1 SGHRS and CDR2 YFSETQ. The CDR3 is 15 residues long. Trimming took 2 bases from V and 3 from J, leaving 15 bases between them.

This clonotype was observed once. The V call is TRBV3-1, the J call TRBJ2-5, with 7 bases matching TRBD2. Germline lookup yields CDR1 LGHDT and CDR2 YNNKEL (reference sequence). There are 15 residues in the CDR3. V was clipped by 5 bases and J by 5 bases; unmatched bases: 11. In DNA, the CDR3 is TGTGCCAGCAGCAGGAGCGGGGTCGATTGGGAGACCCAGTACTTC. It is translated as CASSRSGVDWETQYF.

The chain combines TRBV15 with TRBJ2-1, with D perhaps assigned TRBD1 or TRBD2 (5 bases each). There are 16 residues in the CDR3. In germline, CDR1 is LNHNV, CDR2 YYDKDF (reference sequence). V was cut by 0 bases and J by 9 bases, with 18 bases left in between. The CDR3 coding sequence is TGTGCCACCAGCAGAGATTGGGGGAGCCAGGGAAGTGAGCAGTTCTTC. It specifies CATSRDWGSQGSEQFF.

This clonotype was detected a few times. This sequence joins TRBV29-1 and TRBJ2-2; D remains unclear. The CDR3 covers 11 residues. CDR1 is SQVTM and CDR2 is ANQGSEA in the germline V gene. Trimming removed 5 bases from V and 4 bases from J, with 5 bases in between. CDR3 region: CSVPVTGELFF. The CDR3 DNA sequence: TGCAGCGTTCCGGTCACCGGGGAGCTGTTTTTT.

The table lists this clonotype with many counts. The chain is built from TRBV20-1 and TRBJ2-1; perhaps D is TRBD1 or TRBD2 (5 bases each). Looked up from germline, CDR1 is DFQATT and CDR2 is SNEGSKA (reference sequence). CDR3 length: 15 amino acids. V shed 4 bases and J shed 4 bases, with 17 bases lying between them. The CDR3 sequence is CSANKQDWGYNEQFF. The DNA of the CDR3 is TGCAGTGCTAACAAGCAGGACTGGGGGTACAATGAGCAGTTCTTC.

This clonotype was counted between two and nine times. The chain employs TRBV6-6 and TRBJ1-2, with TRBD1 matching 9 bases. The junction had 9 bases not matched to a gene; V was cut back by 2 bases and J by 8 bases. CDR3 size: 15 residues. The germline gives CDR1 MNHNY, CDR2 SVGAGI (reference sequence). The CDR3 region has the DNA TGTGCCAGCAGTTACCTGACAGGGGGAGATGGCGGCTACACCTTC. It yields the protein CASSYLTGGDGGYTF.

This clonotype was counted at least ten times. The CDR3: CASSLVLGFIETQYF. In DNA, the CDR3 is TGTGCCAGCAGCTTAGTGCTAGGGTTCATCGAGACCCAGTACTTC. The chain joins TRBV7-2 to TRBJ2-5; D is unclear. The germline V gene encodes CDR1 SGHTA and CDR2 FQGNSA. V lost 1 base and J 5 bases, leaving 14 bases between the germline ends. The CDR3 has 15 amino acids.

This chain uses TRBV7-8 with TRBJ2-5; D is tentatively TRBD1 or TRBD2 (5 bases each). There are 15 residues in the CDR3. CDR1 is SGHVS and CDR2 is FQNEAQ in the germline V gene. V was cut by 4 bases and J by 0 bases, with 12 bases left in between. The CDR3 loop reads CASSSRDGHQETQYF. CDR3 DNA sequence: TGTGCCAGCAGCTCCCGGGACGGACACCAAGAGACCCAGTACTTC.

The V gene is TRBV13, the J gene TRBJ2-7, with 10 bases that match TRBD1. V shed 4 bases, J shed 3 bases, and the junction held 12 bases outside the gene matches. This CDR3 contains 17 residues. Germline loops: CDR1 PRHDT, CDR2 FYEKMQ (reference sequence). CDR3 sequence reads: CASSSKTGTGVSYEQYF. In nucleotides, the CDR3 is TGTGCCAGCAGCTCAAAGACCGGGACAGGGGTCAGCTACGAGCAGTACTTC.

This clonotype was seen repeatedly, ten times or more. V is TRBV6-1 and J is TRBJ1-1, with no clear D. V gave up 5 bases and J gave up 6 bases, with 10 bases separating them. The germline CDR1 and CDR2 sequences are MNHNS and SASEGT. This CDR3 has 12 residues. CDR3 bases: TGTGCCAGCAGTCGACCAGGTTCTGAAGCTTTCTTT. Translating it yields CASSRPGSEAFF.

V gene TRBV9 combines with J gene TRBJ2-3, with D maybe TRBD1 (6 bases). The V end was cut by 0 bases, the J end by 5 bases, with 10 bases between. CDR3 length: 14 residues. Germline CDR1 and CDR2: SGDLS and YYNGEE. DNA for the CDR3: TGTGCCAGCAGCGTAGGACAGGTTCTAGATACGCAGTATTTT. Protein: CASSVGQVLDTQYF.

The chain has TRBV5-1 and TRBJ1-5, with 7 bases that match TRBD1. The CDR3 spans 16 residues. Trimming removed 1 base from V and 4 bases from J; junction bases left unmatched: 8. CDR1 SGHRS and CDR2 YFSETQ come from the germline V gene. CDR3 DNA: TGCGCCAGCAGCTTGTCGCCCCAGGGGGGGAATCAGCCCCAGCATTTT. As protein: CASSLSPQGGNQPQHF.

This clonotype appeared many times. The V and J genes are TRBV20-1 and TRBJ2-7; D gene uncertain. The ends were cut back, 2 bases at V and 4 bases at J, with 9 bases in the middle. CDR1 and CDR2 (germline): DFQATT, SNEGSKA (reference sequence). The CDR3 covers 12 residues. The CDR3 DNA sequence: TGCAGTGCTAGAATTACGGAGTACGAGCAGTACTTC. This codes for CSARITEYEQYF.

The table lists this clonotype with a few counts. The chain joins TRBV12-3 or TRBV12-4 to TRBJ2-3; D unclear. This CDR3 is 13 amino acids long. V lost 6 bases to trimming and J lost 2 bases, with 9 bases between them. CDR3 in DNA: TGTGCCAGCAGGCGAAGGACCACAGATACGCAGTATTTT. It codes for CASRRRTTDTQYF.